This passage covers 4 T cell receptor beta chains from one sample sequenced in a study of blood T cell repertoires in COVID-19. Assay used: immunoSEQ multiplex PCR; TCRdb lists only in-frame clones, some missing. This table has about 370,000 clones, roughly nine tenths appearing once. Sequences were obtained from peripheral blood. All receptors come from a woman aged 25-40 years with COVID-19, enrolled during active disease.

The chain uses TRBV10-3 and TRBJ2-3; TRBD1 matches at 10 bases. V lost 3 bases to trimming and J lost 5 bases; unmatched junction nucleotides: 8. The CDR3 contains 16 residues. The V gene's germline CDR1 is ENHRY and CDR2 SYGVKD. In DNA form, the CDR3 reads TGTGCCATCAGTGACGCCGGACAGGGGGACCTAGATACGCAGTATTTT. This sequence encodes CAISDAGQGDLDTQYF.

The V and J genes are TRBV5-1 and TRBJ2-7; D is unresolved. V lost 0 bases and J 0 bases, leaving 7 bases between the germline ends. Germline values: CDR1 SGHRS, CDR2 YFSETQ. The CDR3 is 14 residues long. CDR3 in DNA: TGCGCCAGCAGCTTGGCTTGGAGCTCCTACGAGCAGTACTTC. It yields the protein CASSLAWSSYEQYF.

With regard to this clone: Different DNA sequences within this sample yield the same CDR3. The chain has TRBV12-3 or TRBV12-4 and TRBJ1-5; no clear D. There are 13 residues in the CDR3. Deletions cut 3 bases from V and 0 bases from J, with 3 bases between. The CDR3 here is CASSFGSNQPQHF. The CDR3 DNA reads as TGTGCCAGCAGTTTCGGTAGCAATCAGCCCCAGCATTTT.

The V call is TRBV6-2 or TRBV6-3, the J call TRBJ2-1; D may be TRBD2 (5 bases). The V end lost 2 bases, the J end lost 10 bases, and 18 bases lay between the germline ends. In germline, CDR1 is MNHEY, CDR2 SVGEGT. The CDR3 loop spans 15 amino acids. The CDR3 DNA is TGTGCCAGCAGTTACGCGCCACTACTAGAACGGGAGCAGTTCTTC. Its protein is CASSYAPLLEREQFF.